The 23 T cell receptor beta chains given below trace back to one sample, sequenced in a study of tissue T cells after allogeneic stem cell transplantation. Method: immunoSEQ multiplex PCR; TCRdb's copy keeps in-frame clones and lacks some. This table has fewer than 30,000 clones, over 70% appearing once. This sample comprised tissue from the ileum, obtained at autopsy. These receptors were collected from a female donor aged 60 or older with lung cancer.

This rearrangement joins TRBV6-5 to TRBJ1-5; tentative D call: TRBD1 (5 bases). This CDR3 has 16 amino acids. Germline CDR1 MNHEY, CDR2 SVGAGI. V was trimmed by 0 bases and J by 5 bases, leaving 14 bases between them. The CDR3 DNA is TGTGCCAGCAGTTACTCGACCAGGGTTGGGGATCAGCCCCAGCATTTT. Translating gives CASSYSTRVGDQPQHF.

This clone was counted once. This chain uses TRBV5-1 with TRBJ2-1; 12 bases agree with TRBD2. This CDR3 contains 17 residues. Trimming cost V 1 base and J 7 bases; bases outside gene matches: 9. Germline CDR1 and CDR2: SGHRS and YFSETQ. The CDR3 sequence: CASSLFTRTSGKNEQFF. CDR3 in DNA: TGCGCCAGCAGCTTGTTTACCAGGACTAGCGGGAAGAATGAGCAGTTCTTC.

The V and J genes are TRBV24-1 and TRBJ2-3, with 9 bases lining up with TRBD2. Trimming cost V 2 bases and J 5 bases; bases outside gene matches: 7. The CDR3 is 16 residues long. CDR1 is KGHDR and CDR2 is SFDVKD in the germline V gene. CDR3 in DNA: TGTGCCACCAGTGATTCGGTTAGCGGGGGATTAGATACGCAGTATTTT. Translation gives CATSDSVSGGLDTQYF.

The gene calls are TRBV4-1 and TRBJ2-3; TRBD2 matches at 9 bases. Germline V lookup: CDR1 MGHRA, CDR2 YSYEKL. The CDR3 contains 18 residues. V was pared by 0 bases and J by 0 bases, with 7 bases of the junction left unmatched. The CDR3: CASSQEEGLAPSTDTQYF. CDR3 bases: TGCGCCAGCAGCCAAGAAGAAGGACTAGCGCCTAGCACAGATACGCAGTATTTT.

The V gene is TRBV7-8, the J gene TRBJ2-7, with D unclear. Deletions cut 5 bases from V and 4 bases from J, with 12 bases between. The CDR3 runs 13 residues. Germline V lookup: CDR1 SGHVS, CDR2 FQNEAQ. The CDR3 sequence is CASSLITRYEQYF. The CDR3 coding sequence is TGTGCCAGCAGCCTAATTACTCGATACGAGCAGTACTTC.

The chain carries TRBV7-2 and TRBJ1-1; D is possibly TRBD1 (5 bases). The CDR3 totals 15 residues. CDR1 is SGHTA, CDR2 FQGNSA, per germline. Trimming took 5 bases from V and 4 from J, leaving 17 bases between them. CDR3 protein: CASSRGGGGGTEAFF. CDR3 sequence (DNA): TGTGCCAGCAGCCGGGGGGGTGGAGGAGGCACTGAAGCTTTCTTT.

The rearrangement links TRBV18 to TRBJ2-2, with a possible D match to TRBD2 (5 bases). Germline lookup yields CDR1 KGHSH and CDR2 LQKENI. The CDR3 is 16 residues long. Trimming removed 4 bases from V and 3 bases from J, with 15 bases in between. This chain's CDR3 is CASSRALRVDTGELFF. The CDR3, as DNA: TGTGCCAGCTCACGCGCATTGAGGGTGGACACCGGGGAGCTGTTTTTT.

V is TRBV5-1 and J is TRBJ2-3, with D possibly being TRBD1 (6 bases). CDR1 and CDR2 from the germline V gene are SGHRS and YFSETQ. V lost 4 bases, J lost 2 bases, and 14 bases lay in between. CDR3 size: 15 residues. Written as DNA, the CDR3 is TGCGCCAGCAGCCCGGGACACCAAAACACAGATACGCAGTATTTT. Its translation: CASSPGHQNTDTQYF.

This chain connects TRBV25-1 to TRBJ1-6, with 7 nucleotides matching TRBD1. Germline CDR1 MGHDK, CDR2 SYGVNS. Unmatched junction bases numbered 6, after V lost 3 bases and J lost 10 bases. The CDR3 consists of 14 residues. This CDR3 is CASSDLTGVSPLHF. The DNA of the CDR3 is TGTGCCAGCAGTGATCTCACAGGGGTCTCACCCCTCCACTTT.

The chain couples TRBV24-1 to TRBJ2-2, with 9 bases identical to TRBD2. CDR1 is KGHDR, CDR2 SFDVKD, per germline. J lost 6 bases, V lost 4 bases, and 11 bases had no gene match. This CDR3 is 17 amino acids long. DNA of the CDR3: TGTGCCACCAGTGACCTGGGCGCGGGAGGGCCTTCCGGGGAGCTGTTTTTT. It translates to CATSDLGAGGPSGELFF.

This clone was counted between two and nine times. The CDR3 spells CASAAPPNTGELFF. In DNA, the CDR3 is TGTGCCAGCGCGGCCCCCCCGAACACCGGGGAGCTGTTTTTT. The chain employs TRBV7-2 and TRBJ2-2; D gene ambiguous. V lost 8 bases and J lost 0, with 10 bases in between. The germline V gene has CDR1 SGHTA and CDR2 FQGNSA. CDR3 length equals 14 residues.

The J gene is TRBJ2-7, the V gene TRBV2; D not resolved. The V gene lost 8 bases and the J gene lost 5 bases, with 7 bases spanning the gap. Germline V gene data show CDR1 as SNHLY and CDR2 as FYNNEI. The CDR3 runs 10 residues. The CDR3 nucleotides are TGTGCCAGCGGTTATAACGAGCAGTACTTC. Amino acid sequence: CASGYNEQYF.

This clone showed up just a few times. The rearrangement joins TRBV11-2 to TRBJ2-3; TRBD1 is a possible D gene (5 bases). Germline V CDR1 and CDR2: SGHAT, FQNNGV. This CDR3 is built from 18 residues. V lost 2 bases and J 0 bases, leaving 18 bases between the germline ends. CDR3 in amino acids: CASSLMLRDPRSTDTQYF. The CDR3 region has the DNA TGTGCCAGCAGCTTAATGCTCAGGGATCCCCGTAGCACAGATACGCAGTATTTT.

By sample share, this clone is medium-sized. The V and J genes are TRBV4-2 and TRBJ1-2, with 11 bases fitting TRBD1. Losses at the gene ends were 1 base for V and 3 bases for J; bases not matched to a gene: 1. Per germline, CDR1 LGHNA and CDR2 YNFKEQ. This CDR3 region has 15 residues. The CDR3 nucleotides are TGTGCCAGCAGCCAAGGGGGACAGGGGGACTATGGCTACACCTTC. Its protein is CASSQGGQGDYGYTF.

This clone was recorded only once. The CDR3 loop reads CASMSSRGATYEQYF. In nucleotides, the CDR3 is TGTGCCAGTATGAGTTCCAGGGGGGCCACCTACGAGCAGTACTTC. The rearrangement uses TRBV19 and TRBJ2-7, with D possibly being TRBD1 (7 bases). This CDR3 contains 15 residues. The germline V gene has CDR1 LNHDA and CDR2 SQIVND (reference sequence). Between the trimmed V and J ends, which lost 7 bases and 2 bases, there was a span of 18 bases.

The chain joins TRBV15 to TRBJ1-2; 10 nucleotides align to TRBD1. J was trimmed by 3 bases and V by 5 bases; bases with no gene match: 9. From germline, CDR1 is LNHNV and CDR2 YYDKDF (reference sequence). This CDR3 is built from 16 residues. The CDR3 coding sequence is TGTGCCACCAGCGGATACCGGGACAGGGGTTACTATGGCTACACCTTC. Amino acids: CATSGYRDRGYYGYTF.

The count of this clone is one. This chain links TRBV5-1 with TRBJ2-1; maybe TRBD1 (5 bases). The CDR3 is 15 residues long. Trimming cost V 0 bases and J 1 base, with 8 bases left between them. The germline V gene has CDR1 SGHRS and CDR2 YFSETQ. The CDR3 DNA reads as TGCGCCAGCAGCTTGGTTACAGGATCCTACAATGAGCAGTTCTTC. Its translation: CASSLVTGSYNEQFF.

The chain combines TRBV5-1 with TRBJ2-3, with D uncertain. Germline V gene lookup returns CDR1 SGHRS and CDR2 YFSETQ. CDR3 length equals 14 residues. The V end lost 2 bases, the J end lost 0 bases, and 7 bases lay between the germline ends. The chain's CDR3 is CASSFTPSTDTQYF. CDR3 DNA: TGCGCCAGCAGCTTTACGCCTAGCACAGATACGCAGTATTTT.

This sequence joins TRBV3-1 (or the pseudogene TRBV3-2) and TRBJ2-1; D is unclear. The CDR3 length is 15 residues. Per the germline V gene, CDR1 is LGHDT and CDR2 is YNNKEL (reference sequence). Trimming took 3 bases from V and 5 from J, leaving 14 bases between them. DNA for the CDR3: TGTGCCAGCAGCCAGAGGAACCTACGCAACAATGAGCAGTTCTTC. This translates into CASSQRNLRNNEQFF.

This chain joins TRBV7-8 and TRBJ1-1; 10 positions agree with TRBD1. Germline V CDR1 and CDR2: SGHVS, FQNEAQ. V gave up 4 bases and J gave up 6 bases; unmatched junction bases: 8. The CDR3 spans 15 residues. The CDR3 nucleotides are TGTGCCAGCAGCTCATGGGGACAGGGGACGTCTGAAGCTTTCTTT. Amino acids: CASSSWGQGTSEAFF.

Written as DNA, the CDR3 is TGTGCCAGCAGTGAACATTATCGGGGTGGGACTGAAGCTTTCTTT. It codes for CASSEHYRGGTEAFF. J is TRBJ1-1 and V is TRBV6-1; D gene unclear. CDR3 length equals 15 residues. Germline V gene data show CDR1 as MNHNS and CDR2 as SASEGT. The ends were cut back, 2 bases at V and 5 bases at J, with 15 bases in the middle.

CDR3 amino acids: CASSPRNNYGYTF. The CDR3 DNA follows: TGTGCCAGCAGTCCTCGCAATAACTATGGCTACACCTTC. The chain employs TRBV12-3 or TRBV12-4 and TRBJ1-2; D unclear. The V gene lost 5 bases and the J gene lost 1 base, with 8 bases spanning the gap. The CDR3 is 13 residues long.

This clone was found a few times. The genes are TRBV11-2 and TRBJ2-7; D unresolved. This CDR3 is built from 14 residues. Per the germline V gene, CDR1 is SGHAT and CDR2 is FQNNGV. With 2 bases removed from V and 0 bases from J, the gap between germline ends came to 8 bases. The CDR3 sequence is CASSLQFSSYEQYF. CDR3 DNA sequence: TGTGCCAGCAGCTTACAGTTTAGCTCCTACGAGCAGTACTTC.